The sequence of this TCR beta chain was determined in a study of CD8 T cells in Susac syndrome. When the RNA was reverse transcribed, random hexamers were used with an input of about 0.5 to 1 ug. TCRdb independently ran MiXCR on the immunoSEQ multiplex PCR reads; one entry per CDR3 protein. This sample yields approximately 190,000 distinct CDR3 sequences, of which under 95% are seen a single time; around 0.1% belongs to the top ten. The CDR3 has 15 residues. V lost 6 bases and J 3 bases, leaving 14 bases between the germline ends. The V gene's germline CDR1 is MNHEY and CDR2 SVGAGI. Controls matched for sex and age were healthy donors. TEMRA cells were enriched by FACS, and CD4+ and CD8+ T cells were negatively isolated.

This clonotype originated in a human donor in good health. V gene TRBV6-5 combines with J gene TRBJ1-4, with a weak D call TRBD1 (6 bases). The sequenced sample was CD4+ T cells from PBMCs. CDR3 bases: TGTGCCAGCAGGTTAACAGGGACGGCTAATGAAAAACTGTTTTTT. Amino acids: CASRLTGTANEKLFF.